Described below is a single TCR beta chain sequence and its context. Its antigen target is currently unknown. Base quality data are lacking; no much larger clone is found one base away. In the germline V gene, CDR1 corresponds to MDHEN and CDR2 to SYDVKM. The CDR3, cysteine through phenylalanine, is 13 amino acids long. The entry retains the CDR3 DNA only, 39 bases that are in frame from base 1. V drops 7 bases and J drops 7 bases, leaving 17 bases in between. The data belong to a study of graft-versus-host responses after intestinal transplantation (dated by TCRdb to the early 2020s). Background for the entire study: The transplants that recipients got were multivisceral, liver-intestinal, or isolated intestinal. All recipients received anti-thymocyte globulin induction followed by maintenance tacrolimus and steroids for roughly 3 years. Bulk TCR-beta CDR3 sequencing was used to track graft-versus-host and host-versus-graft alloreactive T cell clones in the graft, circulation and bone marrow after intestinal transplantation. To identify alloreactive clones, pre-transplant mixed lymphocyte reaction products were sequenced and then compared with unstimulated pre-transplant donor and recipient T cells. The cohort enrolled some 23 intestinal transplant recipients including one retransplant, and a few patients lacking pretransplant specimens were excluded. A peak of at least 4% donor T cells among recipient peripheral blood mononuclear cells was the definition used for donor T cell macrochimerism. Rather than being sequenced by the commercial service, samples from a few later patients were sequenced in-house on an Illumina MiSeq and processed with MiXCR. The study at large found these results: GvH clones were detected in recipient bone marrow, and some appeared earlier in ileal mucosa or blood, consistent with an intestinal mucosal origin. The relatively low number and heterogeneity of intestinal transplant patients limited the conclusions. In the allografts of patients with donor T cell macrochimerism, GvH to HvG T cell clonal ratios were high. Peak levels of circulating GvH clones were associated with declines in HvG clones early after transplant.

The protocol used for the library was the immunoSEQ multiplex PCR assay. High-throughput TCR-beta CDR3 sequencing of genomic DNA from most patients was performed by Adaptive Biotechnologies. In the original analysis: Adaptive's ImmunoSEQ software was the source of the TCR sequencing data for about 20 patients, while three other patients were processed with MiXCR and VDJtools. CDR3 nucleotide sequences shared between donor and recipient were removed because their origin could not be assigned. At least 2-fold expansion over unstimulated cells and a minimum CFSE-low frequency of 0.002% (template counts) or 0.001% (read counts) were required for clones to be classified as alloreactive. Clones were considered mappable if detected in sequenced pre-transplant spleen, lymph node, or MLR CFSE-low populations of the donor or recipient. The cumulative frequency of alloreactive clones was calculated as a percentage of all sequences, weighted by copy number. This is the immuneACCESS table as TCRdb keeps it, with only in-frame sequences that have V and J called. A part of the clones is gone; compared with another copy, unresolved V genes explain less than half, and the rest is unexplained. For V, J and clone size, that table is used; D and trimming come from the DNA. Counted in this sample were around 38,000 clones; roughly four fifths of them appeared once. The biggest ten clones account for roughly 3.6% of the sample.

In the first month after transplant, blood samples were collected up to 4 times, and after that at least monthly when available. This TCR was recovered from a human patient who received an intestinal transplant, so some T cells may come from the graft donor. In this chain, TRBV28 is recombined with TRBJ2-7; the D gene remains uncertain. Sequenced material: PBMCs, taken roughly 1,000 days after transplant. The DNA sequence follows: TGTGCCAGCACCGTCATAAGGCTGGGGGAGCAGTACTTC. Its translation is CASTVIRLGEQYF.